The clone carrying this TCR beta chain was detected many times. No antigen is known for it. These data originate in a study of CD8 T cells in ankylosing spondylitis. Study conclusions and caveats: Seemingly characteristic of ankylosing spondylitis blood was a TCR beta motif consisting of eight highly homologous variants.

One entry per CDR3 protein results from TCRdb running MiXCR on the 5' RACE reads. In the table there are fewer than 200,000 distinct CDR3 sequences, approximately 16% of which are singletons. Trimming cost V 4 bases and J 3 bases; bases outside gene matches: 4. The germline V gene has CDR1 SGHRS and CDR2 YFSETQ. CDR3 length equals 14 residues. J is TRBJ1-3 and V is TRBV5-1; 7 bases line up with TRBD1. The sample consisted of blood, either unsorted or a sorted T cell fraction (not recorded which). This receptor was obtained from a male donor with ankylosing spondylitis or in good health (not recorded which). CDR3 loop: CASSPGQNGNTIYF. CDR3 nucleotide sequence: TGCGCCAGCAGCCCGGGACAGAATGGAAACACCATATATTTT.